The next 24 T cell receptor beta chains were all read from a single sample in a study of T-cell reconstitution after alpha-beta-depleted transplantation in children. TCRbeta library construction was performed incorporating unique molecular identifiers. TCRdb called the PCR reads again in MiXCR, with one record for every CDR3 protein. The sample contains about 540,000 distinct CDR3 sequences, around 17% of which appear only once. Sequencing used PBMCs from the stem cell graft donor, obtained from the stem cell graft. Receptors were obtained from a human donor who donated a stem cell graft to a child with acute lymphoblastic leukemia.

The J gene is TRBJ1-2, the V gene TRBV28; D is ambiguous. Germline-derived CDR1 and CDR2 are MDHEN and SYDVKM. Trimming cost V 7 bases and J 4 bases, with 13 bases left between them. The CDR3 has 13 amino acids. Here the CDR3 reads CASIGGPFYGYTF. As DNA, the CDR3 is TGTGCCAGCATCGGAGGCCCCTTCTATGGCTACACCTTC.

In its sample, this clonotype was seen a few times. The chain links TRBV7-6 to TRBJ2-1, with D unresolved. With 6 bases removed from V and 2 bases from J, the gap between germline ends came to 5 bases. The germline gives CDR1 SGHVS, CDR2 FNYEAQ. This CDR3 contains 12 residues. The CDR3 loop is CASRVAYNEQFF. The CDR3 coding sequence is TGTGCCAGCAGGGTGGCCTACAATGAGCAGTTCTTC.

This clonotype was counted a few times. The gene calls are TRBV9 and TRBJ2-1; D is tentatively TRBD1 or TRBD2 (5 bases each). Between the trimmed V and J ends, which lost 3 bases and 3 bases, there was a span of 10 bases. CDR3 size: 14 residues. Germline V gives CDR1 SGDLS, CDR2 YYNGEE. Here the CDR3 reads CASSGGENYNEQFF. CDR3 sequence (DNA): TGTGCCAGCAGCGGAGGGGAAAACTACAATGAGCAGTTCTTC.

The gene calls are TRBV4-1 and TRBJ2-5; TRBD2 aligns across 13 bases. Per germline, CDR1 MGHRA and CDR2 YSYEKL. V was clipped by 4 bases and J by 4 bases; unmatched bases: 9. CDR3 length: 17 amino acids. Here the CDR3 DNA reads TGCGCCAGCAGCCGGACTAGCGGGAGTCCGTTGGGAGAGACCCAGTACTTC. Its translation: CASSRTSGSPLGETQYF.

This chain connects TRBV12-3 or TRBV12-4 to TRBJ2-3; 14 bases line up with TRBD2. The CDR3 runs 18 residues. With 4 bases clipped from V and 2 bases from J, the junction kept 8 bases outside the gene matches. The CDR3 DNA follows: TGTGCCAGCAGTTCGGGACTAGCGGGAGTCGACTTCACAGATACGCAGTATTTT. Translating gives CASSSGLAGVDFTDTQYF.

In this sample, this clonotype turned up a few times. The chain combines TRBV6-5 with TRBJ2-1, with 7 bases aligning to TRBD2. The J segment lost 8 bases and the V segment lost 2 bases, leaving 3 bases of the junction unmatched. The germline V gene encodes CDR1 MNHEY and CDR2 SVGAGI. CDR3 length equals 13 residues. The chain's CDR3 is CASSYGGVDEQFF. For the CDR3, the DNA is TGTGCCAGCAGTTACGGGGGGGTAGATGAGCAGTTCTTC.

The chain recombines TRBV12-3 or TRBV12-4 with TRBJ1-2; D is ambiguous. Deletions cut 5 bases from V and 2 bases from J, with 15 bases between. The CDR3 has 15 residues. The CDR3 region is CASSPAGSLNYGYTF. CDR3 DNA: TGTGCCAGCAGTCCTGCCGGGTCCCTAAACTATGGCTACACCTTC.

V is TRBV5-1 and J is TRBJ1-1, with 9 positions matching TRBD1. CDR3 length: 16 amino acids. The V gene's germline CDR1 is SGHRS and CDR2 YFSETQ. After removal of 0 bases from V and 4 bases from J, the junction contained 7 bases not matched to a gene. CDR3 DNA sequence: TGCGCCAGCAGCTTGGGGTACAGGGGGCGCGGCACTGAAGCTTTCTTT. Amino acid sequence: CASSLGYRGRGTEAFF.

In its sample, this clonotype was seen a few times. The chain is built from TRBV4-2 and TRBJ2-2; no clear D. Germline values: CDR1 LGHNA, CDR2 YNFKEQ. The CDR3 runs 14 residues. Trimming took 4 bases from V and 1 from J, leaving 7 bases between them. The CDR3 sequence is CASSLNKNTGELFF. The DNA for the CDR3 is TGTGCCAGCAGCCTTAATAAGAACACCGGGGAGCTGTTTTTT.

This clonotype was detected only a few times. V and J are TRBV6-6 and TRBJ1-6, with a possible D match to TRBD1 (6 bases). The CDR3 extends over 13 amino acids. Germline V CDR1 and CDR2: MNHNY, SVGAGI (reference sequence). V dropped 8 bases and J dropped 10 bases, with 15 bases sitting between them. The CDR3 coding sequence is TGTGCCAGCCAGGTCAGGGGACTGTCACCCCTCCACTTT. It encodes CASQVRGLSPLHF.

The table lists this clonotype with a few counts. The chain links TRBV12-3 or TRBV12-4 to TRBJ2-7; a possible D gene is TRBD2 (6 bases). This CDR3 has 14 amino acids. The germline V and J ends were trimmed by 1 base and 9 bases, with 16 bases remaining between them. The CDR3 sequence is CASSLVAGRGGQYF. The CDR3 DNA is TGTGCCAGCAGTTTAGTGGCAGGGCGGGGCGGGCAGTACTTC.

This clonotype was counted a few times. The V and J genes are TRBV20-1 and TRBJ2-1; 8 nucleotides line up with TRBD2. The CDR3 is made up of 16 amino acids. The V segment lost 1 base and the J segment 5 bases; nucleotides outside the gene matches: 10. CDR1 DFQATT and CDR2 SNEGSKA come from the germline V gene (reference sequence). CDR3 in DNA: TGCAGTGCTAGAGCCCCCGCAGCGGGAGACCACAATGAGCAGTTCTTC. Its protein is CSARAPAAGDHNEQFF.

The chain recombines TRBV11-2 with TRBJ2-7; possibly TRBD1 for D (5 bases). The germline V gene encodes CDR1 SGHAT and CDR2 FQNNGV. V was cut by 1 base and J by 4 bases, with 17 bases left in between. CDR3 length: 16 amino acids. CDR3 residues: CASSLGRRVKSYEQYF. Here the CDR3 DNA reads TGTGCCAGCAGCTTAGGGCGCAGGGTGAAGTCGTACGAGCAGTACTTC.

This clonotype was recorded a few times. The V gene is TRBV7-2, the J gene TRBJ2-1, with D unclear. With 5 bases removed from V and 7 bases from J, the gap between germline ends came to 18 bases. Germline CDR1 is SGHTA and CDR2 is FQGNSA. The CDR3 spans 15 residues. In nucleotides, the CDR3 is TGTGCCAGCAGCCCTGCTAGTGGCCAAGGAAATGAGCAGTTCTTC. Translation: CASSPASGQGNEQFF. Variable domain in full (rest from reference TRBV7-2 and TRBJ2-1): GAGVSQSPSNKVTEKGKDVELRCDPISGHTALYWYRQSLGQGLEFLIYFQGNSAPDKSGLPSDRFSAERTGGSVSTLTIQRTQQEDSAVYLCASSPASGQGNEQFFGPGTRLTVL.

The rearrangement joins TRBV5-1 to TRBJ2-5, with 7 nucleotides matching TRBD2. The CDR3 spans 15 residues. The germline CDR1 and CDR2 sequences are SGHRS and YFSETQ. V dropped 1 base and J dropped 4; count of bases not matched to a gene: 7. The CDR3 DNA sequence: TGCGCCAGCAGCTTGCGTCCAGGGAGGGGAGAGACCCAGTACTTC. Translating it yields CASSLRPGRGETQYF.

This clonotype was seen only a few times. The chain combines TRBV7-9 with TRBJ2-2; no clear D gene. The CDR3 loop spans 16 amino acids. Trimming removed 4 bases at V and 1 base at J, with 13 bases between. Germline values: CDR1 SEHNR, CDR2 FQNEAQ (reference sequence). This chain's CDR3 is CASSSLGPVNTGELFF. The CDR3 bases are TGTGCCAGCAGCTCGCTTGGCCCTGTGAACACCGGGGAGCTGTTTTTT.

This clonotype was detected ten times or more. V usage is TRBV12-3 or TRBV12-4 and J usage is TRBJ2-2; D is unresolved. The V gene lost 3 bases and the J gene lost 6 bases, with 5 bases spanning the gap. This CDR3 has 12 residues. This CDR3 reads CASSFVAGELFF. As DNA, the CDR3 is TGTGCCAGCAGTTTCGTCGCCGGGGAGCTGTTTTTT.

This clonotype was counted between two and nine times. The J gene is TRBJ1-4, the V gene TRBV11-2, with a weak D call TRBD1 (6 bases). The CDR3 contains 13 residues. V was trimmed by 5 bases and J by 5 bases, leaving 9 bases between them. The germline V gene encodes CDR1 SGHAT and CDR2 FQNNGV. CDR3 nucleotides: TGTGCCAGCAGCCAAGACAGGAATGAAAAACTGTTTTTT. Encoded protein: CASSQDRNEKLFF.

CDR3: CASGVGSQETQYF. The DNA for the CDR3 is TGTGCCAGCGGAGTGGGCAGTCAAGAGACCCAGTACTTC. The genes are TRBV6-2 or TRBV6-3 and TRBJ2-5; D is unclear. The germline V and J ends were trimmed by 8 bases and 2 bases, with 12 bases remaining between them. The CDR3 length is 13 residues. The V gene's germline CDR1 is MNHEY and CDR2 SVGEGT.

The chain recombines TRBV5-5 with TRBJ2-2; D ambiguous. V was trimmed by 5 bases and J by 3 bases, leaving 14 bases between them. The CDR3 length is 15 residues. Germline-derived CDR1 and CDR2 are SGHKS and YYEKEE (reference sequence). The CDR3 reads CASSAGVSDTGELFF. The CDR3, as DNA: TGTGCCAGCAGTGCTGGGGTGTCGGACACCGGGGAGCTGTTTTTT.

This chain uses TRBV15 with TRBJ2-7, with a possible D match to TRBD1 (6 bases). Germline V CDR1 and CDR2: LNHNV, YYDKDF (reference sequence). There are 13 residues in the CDR3. Trimming cost V 0 bases and J 5 bases, with 8 bases left between them. The CDR3 spells CATSRDPGDEQYF. The DNA of the CDR3 is TGTGCCACCAGCAGAGATCCAGGGGACGAGCAGTACTTC.

This clonotype turned up a few times. The CDR3 loop is CSARVLAGGQETQYF. DNA for the CDR3: TGCAGTGCTAGAGTGCTAGCGGGAGGACAGGAGACCCAGTACTTC. The rearrangement links TRBV20-1 to TRBJ2-5, with 11 bases fitting TRBD2. Per the germline V gene, CDR1 is DFQATT and CDR2 is SNEGSKA (reference sequence). There are 15 residues in the CDR3. Unmatched junction bases numbered 6, after V lost 1 base and J lost 5 bases.

The CDR3 reads CAWSGFSGSRTGELFF. The CDR3 nucleotides are TGTGCCTGGAGTGGATTCAGCGGGAGTCGCACCGGGGAGCTGTTTTTT. The rearrangement uses TRBV30 and TRBJ2-2; 8 positions agree with TRBD2. CDR1 is GTSNPN, CDR2 SVGIG, per germline (reference sequence). The CDR3 is made up of 16 amino acids. J was trimmed by 4 bases and V by 1 base; bases with no gene match: 8.

V usage is TRBV29-1 and J usage is TRBJ2-7; 10 bases agree with TRBD1. Germline V CDR1 and CDR2: SQVTM, ANQGSEA. This CDR3 has 12 residues. The J segment lost 5 bases and the V segment lost 8 bases, leaving 6 bases of the junction unmatched. CDR3 DNA: TGCAGCTTCCGACAGGGGGCCGACGAGCAGTACTTC. Translating it yields CSFRQGADEQYF.